The clone carrying this TCR beta chain was recorded a few times. Antigen: not known. The source of the sample is a study of OX40 agonist ivuxolimab in advanced cancers. Turning to the study itself: Participants, 70% to 90% male, averaged 60 years of age, ranging from about 23 to 90. Findings and limits, study-wide: More expanded clones were seen, on average, in CD8+ T cells than in CD4+.

This table comes from immunoSEQ multiplex PCR, and its TCRdb copy is limited to in-frame clones, with some not included. The sample includes tens of thousands of clones, approximately 90% seen only once; the top ten take 20% to 25%. The CDR3 consists of 15 residues. V lost 3 bases and J 0 bases, leaving 9 bases between the germline ends. Germline V lookup: CDR1 MGHRA, CDR2 YSYEKL. Patients had blood sampled at baseline and again on cycle 4 day 1 and cycle 7 day 1. The sequenced sample was CD4+ or CD8+ T cells sorted from blood, obtained in a trial of the OX40 agonist ivuxolimab. The TCR comes from an adult with an advanced solid tumor such as melanoma, head and neck, liver or kidney cancer. The V call is TRBV4-1, the J call TRBJ1-5, with a tentative D call TRBD1 (6 bases). The CDR3 sequence is CASSHWTASNQPQHF. The CDR3 DNA is TGCGCCAGCAGCCATTGGACAGCTAGCAATCAGCCCCAGCATTTT.